The source of this T cell receptor (beta chain) is a study of blood T cell repertoires in COVID-19. Across the whole study: The United States, Italy and Spain provided the acute and convalescent COVID-19 samples. Nucleic acid was either cDNA or gDNA, and it came from T cells, B-cell-depleted T cells, or PBMCs.

Germline loops: CDR1 SGHTA, CDR2 FQGTGA. The CDR3 extends over 18 amino acids. Trimming pared 3 bases from V and 0 bases from J, leaving 18 bases between. In the original processing: Reference gene primers were amplified, and this amplification served to estimate nucleated cell counts. The table came from immunoSEQ multiplex PCR; TCRdb's copy has only in-frame clones and leaves some out. From that table come the V and J calls and clone size; the DNA was used to work out D and trimming. The data show 310,000 or so clones, around 87% seen once. The receptor's source is a man aged 50 to 59 with active or convalescent COVID-19. V is TRBV7-3 and J is TRBJ2-1; tentatively, D is TRBD2 (7 bases). The sample comprised peripheral blood. The chain's CDR3 is CASSFPGQRGSSYNEQFF. As DNA, the CDR3 is TGTGCCAGCAGCTTCCCCGGACAGCGGGGAAGCTCCTACAATGAGCAGTTCTTC.